This paragraph reports one T cell receptor (beta chain). This specimen comes from a study of OX40 agonist ivuxolimab in advanced cancers. Looked up from germline, CDR1 is MGHRA and CDR2 is YSYEKL. The V end lost 2 bases, the J end lost 6 bases, and 10 bases lay between the germline ends. The CDR3 covers 13 residues. Repertoires were generated with immunoSEQ multiplex PCR, while TCRdb's copy carries only in-frame clones and drops some. The table records about 58,000 clones, 87% of them present only once. This TCR came from an adult with an advanced solid tumor such as melanoma, head and neck, liver or kidney cancer. Specimen: CD4+ or CD8+ T cells sorted from blood, collected in a trial of the OX40 agonist ivuxolimab. The V gene is TRBV4-1, the J gene TRBJ1-2; D remains ambiguous. This CDR3 reads CASSQPLSDGYTF. The CDR3 DNA reads as TGCGCCAGCAGCCAACCGCTATCGGATGGCTACACCTTC.